The clone carrying this TCR beta chain appeared once. Antigen specificity is unknown. The sample is drawn from a study of shared clonotypes between healthy human individuals. In the study overall: CD4 naive cells filled three plates per donor, CD4 memory three, CD8 naive two and CD8 memory one.

Whole-study findings and limits: A small donor pool kept down the genetic and exposure-history diversity that was represented. A handful of donors showed sharing of around 5.3% of naive CD4 clonotypes.

For every subset, genomic DNA was evenly distributed across several immunoSEQ plates. Data came from immunoSEQ multiplex PCR; TCRdb stores just in-frame clones and leaves some out. The sample includes roughly 1,600,000 clones, just under 99% of them seen just once. CDR1 and CDR2 (germline): MDHEN, SYDVKM. V lost 8 bases, J lost 3 bases, and 9 bases stayed unmatched. The CDR3 loop spans 14 amino acids. J is TRBJ2-7 and V is TRBV28; 8 bases are a match to TRBD2. Material: naive CD4+ T cells sorted from blood. Subset described: CD45RA+ positively selected. The clonotype comes from a man aged 25-45 years in good health. CDR3 residues: CASGVAGMGYEQYF. The CDR3, as DNA: TGTGCCAGCGGGGTAGCGGGAATGGGCTACGAGCAGTACTTC.